The T cell receptor (beta chain) described here comes from a study of blood T cells in healthy people across ages. The study's findings and limits: Strong correlation existed between TCR beta diversity and naive T cell percentage. In the absence of known donor CMV status, changes in expanded clonotypes were possibly confounded.

Per-sample yields of isolated PBMCs were at least 6 million. Sample-barcoded 5' priming and a J-beta primer mix drove a second PCR of about 6 to 11 cycles. Every cDNA was tagged by a template-switch adaptor with 12 random nucleotides. From the 5' RACE reads, TCRdb called clonotypes with MiXCR, one entry per CDR3 protein. The data show about 830,000 distinct CDR3 sequences, roughly 64% seen once. On this clonotype: Antigen specificity is unknown.

Unmatched junction bases numbered 5, after V lost 3 bases and J lost 5 bases. Germline V gene sequence: CDR1 SGHDN, CDR2 FVKESK. There are 14 residues in the CDR3. The rearrangement joins TRBV14 to TRBJ2-5; 8 nucleotides agree with TRBD1. This TCR was sampled from a young man in good health. The specimen was blood. CDR3 sequence reads: CASSQGRQGETQYF. The CDR3 DNA reads TGTGCCAGCAGCCAGGGCAGACAGGGGGAGACCCAGTACTTC.